The 17 T cell receptor beta chains below were found in one sample sequenced in a study of blood T cell repertoires in COVID-19. Assay used: immunoSEQ multiplex PCR; TCRdb lists only in-frame clones, some missing. The sample shows around 180,000 clones, 70% to 90% of them seen only once. The sequencing sample was made of peripheral blood. The origin of the receptors is a human donor with active or convalescent COVID-19. The donor label of this sample is uncertain.

The V gene is TRBV28, the J gene TRBJ1-5, with TRBD1 matching over 8 bases. The trim removed 5 bases at V and 6 bases at J, leaving 9 bases unmatched. The length of the CDR3 is 15 residues. CDR1 and CDR2 from the germline V gene are MDHEN and SYDVKM. Here the CDR3 DNA reads TGTGCCAGCAGTCTTCCGCAGGGGGCAGGTCAGCCCCAGCATTTT. As protein: CASSLPQGAGQPQHF.

The chain carries TRBV3-1 (or the pseudogene TRBV3-2) and TRBJ1-2, with 7 bases that match TRBD1. V lost 3 bases and J lost 5; bases outside the gene matches: 12. The CDR3 has 16 residues. Germline loops: CDR1 LGHDT, CDR2 YNNKEL (reference sequence). This chain's CDR3 is CASSQVAGDREYGYTF. In nucleotides, the CDR3 is TGTGCCAGCAGCCAGGTCGCAGGGGACAGAGAGTATGGCTACACCTTC.

This clone has only one observation. The rearrangement links TRBV7-9 to TRBJ2-5, with D perhaps TRBD1 (7 bases). Germline V lookup: CDR1 SEHNR, CDR2 FQNEAQ (reference sequence). The CDR3 loop spans 16 amino acids. V lost 5 bases, J lost 5 bases, and 21 bases lay in between. The CDR3 region is CASSLTLGGGRETQYF. The DNA for the CDR3 is TGTGCCAGCAGCCTTACACTAGGAGGGGGCAGGGAGACCCAGTACTTC.

V is TRBV7-3 and J is TRBJ2-3, with D tentatively TRBD2 (5 bases). The CDR3 runs to 12 residues. CDR1 and CDR2 (germline): SGHTA, FQGTGA. Deletions cut 5 bases from V and 4 bases from J, with 7 bases between. CDR3: CASSPSSDTQYF. In DNA form, the CDR3 reads TGTGCCAGCAGCCCTAGCTCAGATACGCAGTATTTT. The variable domain in full, completed from reference TRBV7-3 and TRBJ2-3, reads GAGVSQTPSNKVTEKGKYVELRCDPISGHTALYWYRQSLGQGPEFLIYFQGTGAADDSGLPNDRFFAVRPEGSVSTLKIQRTERGDSAVYLCASSPSSDTQYFGPGTRLTVL.

V and J are TRBV18 and TRBJ1-1, with a weak D call TRBD1 (6 bases). Looked up from germline, CDR1 is KGHSH and CDR2 is LQKENI. The CDR3 contains 17 residues. Trimming took off 4 bases at V and 6 bases at J, with 24 bases between the two ends. CDR3 protein: CASSLRGGGRGISEAFF. CDR3 in DNA: TGTGCCAGCTCACTCAGAGGAGGTGGCAGGGGTATTTCTGAAGCTTTCTTT.

V usage is TRBV9 and J usage is TRBJ1-2, with D tentatively TRBD1 (6 bases). The V gene lost 0 bases and the J gene lost 4 bases, with 13 bases spanning the gap. The CDR3 totals 15 residues. Germline loops: CDR1 SGDLS, CDR2 YYNGEE. The CDR3 region has the DNA TGTGCCAGCAGCGTAGCAACGGACAGCTTCTATGGCTACACCTTC. Protein sequence: CASSVATDSFYGYTF.

The chain couples TRBV9 to TRBJ2-2; D may be TRBD1 (6 bases). Germline V gene sequence: CDR1 SGDLS, CDR2 YYNGEE. The CDR3 has 15 residues. Trimming stripped 4 bases from V and 6 bases from J, with 16 bases between. CDR3 nucleotide sequence: TGTGCCAGCAGCCCCCCCGGACAGATCCCCGGGGAGCTGTTTTTT. Translating it yields CASSPPGQIPGELFF.

This chain uses TRBV4-1 with TRBJ2-2, with D unclear. The CDR3 consists of 16 residues. CDR1 MGHRA and CDR2 YSYEKL come from the germline V gene. Trimming took off 4 bases at V and 9 bases at J, with 21 bases between the two ends. The CDR3 region has the DNA TGCGCCAGCAGCCCCCAGTTGGTAGCACCCGCCCGGGAGCTGTTTTTT. This translates into CASSPQLVAPARELFF.

A few counts support this clone. The CDR3 reads CAISGTSEGWSDEQFF. The DNA for the CDR3 is TGTGCCATCTCCGGGACTAGCGAAGGGTGGTCCGATGAGCAGTTCTTC. The V gene is TRBV2, the J gene TRBJ2-1; TRBD2 aligns across 10 bases. J gave up 8 bases and V 10 bases, and 17 bases lay outside the gene matches. Germline V gene lookup returns CDR1 SNHLY and CDR2 FYNNEI. The CDR3 loop spans 16 amino acids.

This clone was seen a handful of times. This chain links TRBV30 with TRBJ2-1; 11 positions match TRBD2. Germline V gives CDR1 GTSNPN, CDR2 SVGIG (reference sequence). The CDR3 length is 16 residues. Losses at the gene ends were 0 bases for V and 7 bases for J; bases not matched to a gene: 8. CDR3 coding DNA: TGTGCCTGGAGTGTATATAGCGGGAGGGCCTTAAATGAGCAGTTCTTC. Its translation: CAWSVYSGRALNEQFF.

The chain uses TRBV15 and TRBJ2-3, with TRBD1 as a possible D gene (5 bases). This CDR3 is built from 13 residues. V lost 4 bases, J lost 5 bases, and 10 bases lay in between. CDR1 is LNHNV and CDR2 is YYDKDF in the germline V gene (reference sequence). Here the CDR3 reads CATSTSREDTQYF. The CDR3 DNA reads as TGTGCCACCAGCACATCCAGGGAAGATACGCAGTATTTT.

This chain joins TRBV21-1 and TRBJ1-1; no check of the table's D call, TRBD1, against the DNA was made. TRBV21-1 is described as a pseudogene. This CDR3 has 14 amino acids. The DNA for the CDR3 is TGTGCCAGCAGCACACAGGGAAGGTACACTGAAGCTTTCTTT. Its protein product is CASSTQGRYTEAFF.

The chain has TRBV5-5 and TRBJ1-2; TRBD1 matches at 8 bases. Germline trimming cut 2 bases from V and 4 bases from J; bases unmatched to any gene: 10. Germline V gene lookup returns CDR1 SGHKS and CDR2 YYEKEE (reference sequence). This CDR3 contains 16 residues. The DNA of the CDR3 is TGTGCCAGCAGCTTTGCCGCACAGGGGGGAACCTATGGCTACACCTTC. Encoded protein: CASSFAAQGGTYGYTF.

The chain employs TRBV28 and TRBJ2-7, with D perhaps matching TRBD2 (6 bases). The CDR3 loop spans 13 amino acids. Germline assignment: CDR1 MDHEN and CDR2 SYDVKM. V dropped 10 bases and J dropped 2 bases, with 15 bases sitting between them. CDR3 region: CATWGDSPYEQYF. The CDR3 DNA is TGTGCCACCTGGGGGGATAGCCCCTACGAGCAGTACTTC. The full variable domain, its missing parts supplied by reference TRBV28 and TRBJ2-7, is DVKVTQSSRYLVKRTGEKVFLECVQDMDHENMFWYRQDPGLGLRLIYFSYDVKMKEKGDIPEGYSVSREKKERFSLILESASTNQTSMYLCATWGDSPYEQYFGPGTRLTVT.

This clone was picked up one time. This chain uses TRBV28 with TRBJ2-1, with D tentatively TRBD1 (6 bases). From germline, CDR1 is MDHEN and CDR2 SYDVKM. The V end was cut by 4 bases, the J end by 7 bases, with 20 bases between. The CDR3 is made up of 16 amino acids. The CDR3 loop is CASSSHHRAQGNEQFF. DNA for the CDR3: TGTGCCAGCAGTTCACACCACAGGGCCCAAGGGAATGAGCAGTTCTTC.

This chain connects TRBV7-2 to TRBJ2-3; D is perhaps TRBD2 (5 bases). Trimming took off 2 bases at V and 5 bases at J, with 14 bases between the two ends. The CDR3 length is 15 residues. Per germline, CDR1 SGHTA and CDR2 FQGNSA. DNA for the CDR3: TGTGCCAGCAGCTTATCTCTCCGTGGGAGAGATACGCAGTATTTT. Translation gives CASSLSLRGRDTQYF. Complete variable domain (other parts from reference TRBV7-2 and TRBJ2-3): GAGVSQSPSNKVTEKGKDVELRCDPISGHTALYWYRQSLGQGLEFLIYFQGNSAPDKSGLPSDRFSAERTGGSVSTLTIQRTQQEDSAVYLCASSLSLRGRDTQYFGPGTRLTVL.

The rearrangement joins TRBV16 to TRBJ1-5; no definite D call. Germline lookup yields CDR1 KGHSY and CDR2 FQNENV. Trimming stripped 1 base from V and 4 bases from J, with 20 bases between. The CDR3 spans 18 residues. In DNA form, the CDR3 reads TGTGCCAGCAGCCAATTTGAGACCCCGGGCCGCGGGAATCAGCCCCAGCATTTT. It specifies CASSQFETPGRGNQPQHF.